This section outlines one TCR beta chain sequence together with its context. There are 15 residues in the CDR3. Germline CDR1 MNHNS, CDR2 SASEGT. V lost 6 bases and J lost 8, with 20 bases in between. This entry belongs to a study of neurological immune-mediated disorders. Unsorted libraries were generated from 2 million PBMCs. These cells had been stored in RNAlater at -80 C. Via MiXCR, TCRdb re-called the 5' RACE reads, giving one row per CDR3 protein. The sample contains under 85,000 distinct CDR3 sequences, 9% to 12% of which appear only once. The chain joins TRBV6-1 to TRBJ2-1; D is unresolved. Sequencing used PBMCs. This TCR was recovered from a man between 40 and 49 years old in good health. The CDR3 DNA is TGTGCCAGCAGGCGGAAATTTACCCCCCCCGATGAGCAGTTCTTC. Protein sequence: CASRRKFTPPDEQFF.